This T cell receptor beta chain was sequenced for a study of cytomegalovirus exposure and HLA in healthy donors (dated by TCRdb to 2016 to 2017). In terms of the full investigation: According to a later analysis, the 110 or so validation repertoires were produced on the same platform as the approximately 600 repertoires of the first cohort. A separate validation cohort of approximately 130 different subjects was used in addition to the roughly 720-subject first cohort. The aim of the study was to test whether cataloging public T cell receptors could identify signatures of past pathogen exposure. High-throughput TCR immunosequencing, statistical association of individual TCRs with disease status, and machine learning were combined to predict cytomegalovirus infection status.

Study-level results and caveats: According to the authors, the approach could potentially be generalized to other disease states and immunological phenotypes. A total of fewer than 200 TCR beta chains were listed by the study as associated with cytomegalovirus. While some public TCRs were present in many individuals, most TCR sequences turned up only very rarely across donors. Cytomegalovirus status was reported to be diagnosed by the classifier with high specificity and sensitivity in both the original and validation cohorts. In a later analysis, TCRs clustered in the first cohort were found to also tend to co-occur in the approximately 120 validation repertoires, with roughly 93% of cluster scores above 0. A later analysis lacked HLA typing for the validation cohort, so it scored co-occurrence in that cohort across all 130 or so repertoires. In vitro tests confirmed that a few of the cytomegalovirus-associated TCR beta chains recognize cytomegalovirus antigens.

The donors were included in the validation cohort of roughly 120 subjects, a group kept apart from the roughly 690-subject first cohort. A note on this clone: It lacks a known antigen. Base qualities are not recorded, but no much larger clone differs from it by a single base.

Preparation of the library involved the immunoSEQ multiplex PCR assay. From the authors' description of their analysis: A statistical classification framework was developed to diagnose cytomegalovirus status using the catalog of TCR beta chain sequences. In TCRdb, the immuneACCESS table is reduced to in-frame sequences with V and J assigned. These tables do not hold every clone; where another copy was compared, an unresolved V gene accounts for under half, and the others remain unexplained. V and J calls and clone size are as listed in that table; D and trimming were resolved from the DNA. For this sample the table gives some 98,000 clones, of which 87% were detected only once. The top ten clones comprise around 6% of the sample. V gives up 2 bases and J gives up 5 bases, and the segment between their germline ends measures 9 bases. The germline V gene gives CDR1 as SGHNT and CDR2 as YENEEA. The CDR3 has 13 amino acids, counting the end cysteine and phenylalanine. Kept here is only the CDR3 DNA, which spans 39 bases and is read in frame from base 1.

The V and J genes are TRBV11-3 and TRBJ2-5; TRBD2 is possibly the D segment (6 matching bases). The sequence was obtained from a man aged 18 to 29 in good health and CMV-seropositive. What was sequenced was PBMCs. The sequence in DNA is TGTGCCAGCAGCTTAAGGGAGGTGGAGACCCAGTACTTC. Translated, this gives CASSLREVETQYF.